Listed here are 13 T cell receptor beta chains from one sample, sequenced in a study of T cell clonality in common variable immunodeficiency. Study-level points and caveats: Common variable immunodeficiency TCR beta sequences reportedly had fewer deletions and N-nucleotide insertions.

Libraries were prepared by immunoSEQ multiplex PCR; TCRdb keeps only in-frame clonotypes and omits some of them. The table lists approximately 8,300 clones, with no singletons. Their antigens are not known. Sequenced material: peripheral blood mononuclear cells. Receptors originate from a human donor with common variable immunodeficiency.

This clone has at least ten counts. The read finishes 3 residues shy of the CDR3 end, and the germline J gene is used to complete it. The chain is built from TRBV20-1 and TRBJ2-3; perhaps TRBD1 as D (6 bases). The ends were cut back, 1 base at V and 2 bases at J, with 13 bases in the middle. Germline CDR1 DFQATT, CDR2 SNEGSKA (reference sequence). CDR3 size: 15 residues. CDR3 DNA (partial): TGCAGTGCTAGAGGGGGCAGGGGTGTCACAGATACG. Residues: CSARGGRGVTDT. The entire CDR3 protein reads CSARGGRGVTDTQYF.

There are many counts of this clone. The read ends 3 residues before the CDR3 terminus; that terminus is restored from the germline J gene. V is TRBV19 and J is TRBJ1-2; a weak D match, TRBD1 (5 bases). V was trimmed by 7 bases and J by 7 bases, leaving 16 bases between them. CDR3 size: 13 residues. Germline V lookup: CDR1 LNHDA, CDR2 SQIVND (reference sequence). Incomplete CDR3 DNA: TGTGCCAGTACCACGCCCGCGGGGGTTGGC. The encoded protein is CASTTPAGVG. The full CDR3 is CASTTPAGVGYTF.

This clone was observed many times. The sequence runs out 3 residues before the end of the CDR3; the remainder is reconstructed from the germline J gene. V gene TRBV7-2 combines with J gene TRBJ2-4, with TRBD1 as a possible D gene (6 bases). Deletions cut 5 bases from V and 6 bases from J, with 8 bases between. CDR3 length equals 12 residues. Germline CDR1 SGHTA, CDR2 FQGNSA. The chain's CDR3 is CASSATGNIQYF. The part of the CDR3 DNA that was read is TGTGCCAGCAGCGCGACAGGAAACATT.

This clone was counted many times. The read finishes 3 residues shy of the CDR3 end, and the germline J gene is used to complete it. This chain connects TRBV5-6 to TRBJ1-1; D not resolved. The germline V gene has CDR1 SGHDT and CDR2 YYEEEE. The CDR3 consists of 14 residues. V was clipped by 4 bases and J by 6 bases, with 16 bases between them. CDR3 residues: CASSKAGRFAEAFF. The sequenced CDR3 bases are TGTGCCAGCAGCAAGGCAGGAAGGTTTGCTGAA.

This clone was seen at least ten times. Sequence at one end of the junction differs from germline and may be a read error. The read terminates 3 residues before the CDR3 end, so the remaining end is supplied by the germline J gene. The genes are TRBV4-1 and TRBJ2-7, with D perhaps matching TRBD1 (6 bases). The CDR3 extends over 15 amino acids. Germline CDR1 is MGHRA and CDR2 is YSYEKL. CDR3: CTSSPRDKDTYEQYF. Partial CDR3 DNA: TGCACCAGCAGCCCCCGGGACAAAGATACCTACGAG.

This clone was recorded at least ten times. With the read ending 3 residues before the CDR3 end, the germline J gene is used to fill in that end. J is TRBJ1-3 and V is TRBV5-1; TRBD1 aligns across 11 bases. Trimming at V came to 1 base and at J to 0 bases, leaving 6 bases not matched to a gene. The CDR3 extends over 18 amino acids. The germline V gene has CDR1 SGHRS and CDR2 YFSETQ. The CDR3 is CASSLTPGQGASGNTIYF. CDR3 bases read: TGCGCCAGCAGCTTGACACCCGGACAGGGGGCCTCTGGAAACACC. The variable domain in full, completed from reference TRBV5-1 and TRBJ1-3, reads KAGVTQTPRYLIKTRGQQVTLSCSPISGHRSVSWYQQTPGQGLQFLFEYFSETQRNKGNFPGRFSGRQFSNSRSEMNVSTLELGDSALYLCASSLTPGQGASGNTIYFGEGSWLTVV.

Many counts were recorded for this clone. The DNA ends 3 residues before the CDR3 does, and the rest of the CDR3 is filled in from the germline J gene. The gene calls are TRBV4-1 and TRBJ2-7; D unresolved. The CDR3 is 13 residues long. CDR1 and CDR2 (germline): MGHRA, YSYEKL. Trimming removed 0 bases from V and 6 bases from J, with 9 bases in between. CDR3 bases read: TGCGCCAGCAGCCAAGAAGGGCAGTTCGAG. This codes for CASSQEGQFE. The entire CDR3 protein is CASSQEGQFEQYF.

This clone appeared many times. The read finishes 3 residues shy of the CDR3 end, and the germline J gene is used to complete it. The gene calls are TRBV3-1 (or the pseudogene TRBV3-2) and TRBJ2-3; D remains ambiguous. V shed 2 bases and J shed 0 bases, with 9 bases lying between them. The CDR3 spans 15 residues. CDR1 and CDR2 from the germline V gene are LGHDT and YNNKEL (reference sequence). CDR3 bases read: TGTGCCAGCAGCCAACAAATTTTGAGCACAGATACG. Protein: CASSQQILSTDT. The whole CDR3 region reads CASSQQILSTDTQYF.

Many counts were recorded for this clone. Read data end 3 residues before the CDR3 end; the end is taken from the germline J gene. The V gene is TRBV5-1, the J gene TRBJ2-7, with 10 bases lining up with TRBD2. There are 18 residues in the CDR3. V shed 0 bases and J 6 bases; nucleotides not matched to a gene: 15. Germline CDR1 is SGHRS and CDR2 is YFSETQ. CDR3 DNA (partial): TGCGCCAGCAGCTTGGAGGGACTAGCGAATCAGCCGGTATCCGAG. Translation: CASSLEGLANQPVSE. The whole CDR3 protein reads CASSLEGLANQPVSEQYF.

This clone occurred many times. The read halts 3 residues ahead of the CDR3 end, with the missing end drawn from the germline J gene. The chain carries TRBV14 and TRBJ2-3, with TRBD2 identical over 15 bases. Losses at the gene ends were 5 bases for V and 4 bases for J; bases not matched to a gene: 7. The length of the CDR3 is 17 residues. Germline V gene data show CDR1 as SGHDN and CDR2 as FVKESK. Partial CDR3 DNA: TGTGCCAGCAGCAGCGGACTAGCGGGAGGGCCATCAGATACG. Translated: CASSSGLAGGPSDT. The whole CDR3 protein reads CASSSGLAGGPSDTQYF.

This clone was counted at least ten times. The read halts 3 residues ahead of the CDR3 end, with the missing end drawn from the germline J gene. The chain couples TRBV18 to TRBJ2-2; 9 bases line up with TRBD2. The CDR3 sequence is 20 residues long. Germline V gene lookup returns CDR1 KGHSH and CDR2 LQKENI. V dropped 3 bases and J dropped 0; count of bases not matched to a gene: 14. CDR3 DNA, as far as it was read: TGTGCCAGCTCACCGCACGGGGGTAGGGCGGGAGGGCCGAACACCGGGGAG. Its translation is CASSPHGGRAGGPNTGE. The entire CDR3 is CASSPHGGRAGGPNTGELFF.

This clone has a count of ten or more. The sequenced part of the CDR3 DNA is TGTGCCAGCAGCTTAGCCTTGAAGGGGTCGGACGAG. Residues: CASSLALKGSDE. The complete CDR3 reads CASSLALKGSDEQYF. The chain recombines TRBV7-2 with TRBJ2-7, with D possibly TRBD1 on 5 matching bases. The read stops 3 residues short of the end of the CDR3; the missing end is completed from the germline J gene. V was trimmed by 0 bases and J by 5 bases, leaving 14 bases between them. The length of the CDR3 is 15 residues. CDR1 and CDR2 from the germline V gene are SGHTA and FQGNSA.

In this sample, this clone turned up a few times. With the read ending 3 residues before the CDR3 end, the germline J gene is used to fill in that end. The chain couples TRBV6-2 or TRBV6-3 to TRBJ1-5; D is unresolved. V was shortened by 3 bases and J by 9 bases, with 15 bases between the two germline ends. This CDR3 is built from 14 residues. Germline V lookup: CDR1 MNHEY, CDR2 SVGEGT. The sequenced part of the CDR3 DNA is TGTGCCAGCAGTTATCCTGGACTTATGCGGCCC. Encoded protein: CASSYPGLMRP. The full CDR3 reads CASSYPGLMRPQHF.